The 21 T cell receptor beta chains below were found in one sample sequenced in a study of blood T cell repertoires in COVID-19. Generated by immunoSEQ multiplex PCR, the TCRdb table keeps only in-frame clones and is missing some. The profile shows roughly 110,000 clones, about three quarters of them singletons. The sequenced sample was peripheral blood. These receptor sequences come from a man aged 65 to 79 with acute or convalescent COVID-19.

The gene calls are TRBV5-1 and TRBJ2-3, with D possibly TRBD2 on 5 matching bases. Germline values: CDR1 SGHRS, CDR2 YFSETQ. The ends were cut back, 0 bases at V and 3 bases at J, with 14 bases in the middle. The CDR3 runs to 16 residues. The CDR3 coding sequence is TGCGCCAGCAGCTTGGAGAACCTTATAGCGACAGATACGCAGTATTTT. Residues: CASSLENLIATDTQYF.

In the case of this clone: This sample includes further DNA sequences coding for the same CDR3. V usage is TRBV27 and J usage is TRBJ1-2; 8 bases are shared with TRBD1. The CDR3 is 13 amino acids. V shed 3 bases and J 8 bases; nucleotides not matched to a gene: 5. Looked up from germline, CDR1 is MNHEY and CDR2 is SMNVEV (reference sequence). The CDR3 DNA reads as TGTGCCAGCAGTTTCAGGGGGCGCGTAGGCTACACCTTC. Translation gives CASSFRGRVGYTF.

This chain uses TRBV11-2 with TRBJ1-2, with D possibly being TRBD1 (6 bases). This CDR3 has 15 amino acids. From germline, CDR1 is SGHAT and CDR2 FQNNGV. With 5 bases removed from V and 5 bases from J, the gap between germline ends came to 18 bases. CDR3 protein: CASSPSGGRGYGYTF. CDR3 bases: TGTGCCAGCAGCCCTTCGGGGGGGCGCGGTTATGGCTACACCTTC.

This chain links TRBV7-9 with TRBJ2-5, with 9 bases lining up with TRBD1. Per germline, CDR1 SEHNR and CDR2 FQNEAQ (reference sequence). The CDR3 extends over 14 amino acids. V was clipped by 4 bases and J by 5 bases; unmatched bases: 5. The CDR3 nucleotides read TGTGCCAGCAGCTCCAAGACAGGGGGGGAGACCCAGTACTTC. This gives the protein CASSSKTGGETQYF.

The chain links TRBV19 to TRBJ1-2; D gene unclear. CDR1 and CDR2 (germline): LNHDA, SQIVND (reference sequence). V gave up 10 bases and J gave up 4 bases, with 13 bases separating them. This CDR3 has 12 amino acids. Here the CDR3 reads CAISGGSYGYTF. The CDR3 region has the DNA TGTGCCATTTCCGGAGGGAGCTATGGCTACACCTTC.

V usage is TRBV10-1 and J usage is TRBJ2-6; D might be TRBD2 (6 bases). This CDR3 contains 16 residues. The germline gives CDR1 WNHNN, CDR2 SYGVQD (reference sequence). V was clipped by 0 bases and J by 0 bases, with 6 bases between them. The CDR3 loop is CASSESGGSGANVLTF. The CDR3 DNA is TGCGCCAGCAGTGAGTCGGGGGGCTCTGGGGCCAACGTCCTGACTTTC.

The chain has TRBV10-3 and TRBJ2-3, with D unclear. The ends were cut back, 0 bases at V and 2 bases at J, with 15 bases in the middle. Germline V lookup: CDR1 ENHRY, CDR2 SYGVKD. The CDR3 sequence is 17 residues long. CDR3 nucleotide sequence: TGTGCCATCAGTGAGTCTATCGGTAGAATTAACACAGATACGCAGTATTTT. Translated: CAISESIGRINTDTQYF.

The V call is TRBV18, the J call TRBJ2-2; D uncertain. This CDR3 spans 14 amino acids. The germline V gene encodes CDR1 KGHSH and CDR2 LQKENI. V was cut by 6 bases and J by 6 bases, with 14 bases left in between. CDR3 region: CASSLSTEAGELFF. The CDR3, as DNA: TGTGCCAGCTCTCTTTCTACCGAGGCCGGGGAGCTGTTTTTT.

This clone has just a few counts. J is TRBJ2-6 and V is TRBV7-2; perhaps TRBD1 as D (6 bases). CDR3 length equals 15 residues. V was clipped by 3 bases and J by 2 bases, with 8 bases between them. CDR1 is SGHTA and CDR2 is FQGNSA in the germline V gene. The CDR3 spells CASSFGTTGANVLTF. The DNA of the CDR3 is TGTGCCAGCAGCTTTGGGACAACTGGGGCCAACGTCCTGACTTTC.

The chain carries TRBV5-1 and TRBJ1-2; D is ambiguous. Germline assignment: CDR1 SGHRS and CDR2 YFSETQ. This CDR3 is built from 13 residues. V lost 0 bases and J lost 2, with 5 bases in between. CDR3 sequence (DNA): TGCGCCAGCAGCTTGGACAGCAACTATGGCTACACCTTC. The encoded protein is CASSLDSNYGYTF.

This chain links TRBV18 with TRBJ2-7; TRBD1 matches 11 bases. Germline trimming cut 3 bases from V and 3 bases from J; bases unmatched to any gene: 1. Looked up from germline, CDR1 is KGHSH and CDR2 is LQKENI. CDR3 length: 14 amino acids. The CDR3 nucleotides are TGTGCCAGCTCACCCGGGACAGGGGGCTACGAGCAGTACTTC. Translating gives CASSPGTGGYEQYF.

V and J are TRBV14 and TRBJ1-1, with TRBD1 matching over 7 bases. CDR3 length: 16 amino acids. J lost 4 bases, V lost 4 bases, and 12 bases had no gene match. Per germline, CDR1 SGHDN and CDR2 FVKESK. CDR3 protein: CASSRQGSPLSTEAFF. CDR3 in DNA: TGTGCCAGCAGCCGACAGGGAAGCCCTTTAAGCACTGAAGCTTTCTTT.

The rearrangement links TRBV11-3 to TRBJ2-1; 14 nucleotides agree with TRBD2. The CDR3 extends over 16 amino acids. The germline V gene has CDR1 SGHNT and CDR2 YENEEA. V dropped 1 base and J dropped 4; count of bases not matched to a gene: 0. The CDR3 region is CASSLGLAGGYNEQFF. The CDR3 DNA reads TGTGCCAGCAGCTTAGGACTAGCGGGGGGGTACAATGAGCAGTTCTTC.

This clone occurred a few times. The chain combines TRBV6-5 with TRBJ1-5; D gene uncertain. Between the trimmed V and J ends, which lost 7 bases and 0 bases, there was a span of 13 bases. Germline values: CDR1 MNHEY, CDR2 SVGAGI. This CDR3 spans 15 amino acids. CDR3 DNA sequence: TGTGCCAGCATCGTCAGGTTTTATAGCAATCAGCCCCAGCATTTT. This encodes CASIVRFYSNQPQHF.

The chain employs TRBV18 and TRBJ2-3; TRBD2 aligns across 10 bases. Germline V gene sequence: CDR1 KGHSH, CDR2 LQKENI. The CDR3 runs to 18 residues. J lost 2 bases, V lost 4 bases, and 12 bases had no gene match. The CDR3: CASSRRPSGGPSTDTQYF. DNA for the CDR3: TGTGCCAGCTCACGGCGGCCTAGCGGGGGCCCATCCACAGATACGCAGTATTTT.

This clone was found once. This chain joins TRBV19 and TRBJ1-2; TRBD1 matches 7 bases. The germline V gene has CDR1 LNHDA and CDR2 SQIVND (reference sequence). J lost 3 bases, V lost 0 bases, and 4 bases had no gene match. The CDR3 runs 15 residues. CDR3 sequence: CASSIDHQGDYGYTF. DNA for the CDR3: TGTGCCAGTAGTATAGATCACCAGGGGGACTATGGCTACACCTTC.

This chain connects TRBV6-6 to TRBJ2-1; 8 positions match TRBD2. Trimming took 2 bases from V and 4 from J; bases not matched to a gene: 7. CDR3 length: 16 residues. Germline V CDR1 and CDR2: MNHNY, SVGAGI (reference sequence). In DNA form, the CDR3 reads TGTGCCAGCAGTTACCGGCGGGGGGATGATTACAATGAGCAGTTCTTC. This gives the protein CASSYRRGDDYNEQFF.

The CDR3 region is CASSQGLMNSPLHF. CDR3 bases: TGTGCCAGCAGCCAAGGACTGATGAATTCACCCCTCCACTTT. This chain uses TRBV3-1 (or the pseudogene TRBV3-2) with TRBJ1-6; D uncertain. This CDR3 region has 14 residues. Germline V gene lookup returns CDR1 LGHDT and CDR2 YNNKEL (reference sequence). Between the trimmed V and J ends, which lost 1 base and 7 bases, there was a span of 8 bases.

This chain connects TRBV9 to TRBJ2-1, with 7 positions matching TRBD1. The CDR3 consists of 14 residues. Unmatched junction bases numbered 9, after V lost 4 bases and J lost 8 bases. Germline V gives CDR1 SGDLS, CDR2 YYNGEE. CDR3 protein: CASSPITQGDEQFF. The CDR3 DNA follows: TGTGCCAGCAGCCCCATAACGCAGGGGGATGAGCAGTTCTTC.

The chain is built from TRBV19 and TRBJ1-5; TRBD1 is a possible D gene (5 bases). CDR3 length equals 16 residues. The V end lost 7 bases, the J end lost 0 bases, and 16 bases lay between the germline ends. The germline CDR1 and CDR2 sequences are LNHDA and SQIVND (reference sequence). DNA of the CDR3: TGTGCCAGTACCGAATTGGGGCAACTTAGCAATCAGCCCCAGCATTTT. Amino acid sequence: CASTELGQLSNQPQHF.

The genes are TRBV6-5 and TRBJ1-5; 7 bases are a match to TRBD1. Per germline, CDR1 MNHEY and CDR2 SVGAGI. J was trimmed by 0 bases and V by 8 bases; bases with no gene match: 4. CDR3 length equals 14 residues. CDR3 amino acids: CASSTGYSNQPQHF. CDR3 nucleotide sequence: TGTGCCAGCTCGACAGGGTATAGCAATCAGCCCCAGCATTTT.